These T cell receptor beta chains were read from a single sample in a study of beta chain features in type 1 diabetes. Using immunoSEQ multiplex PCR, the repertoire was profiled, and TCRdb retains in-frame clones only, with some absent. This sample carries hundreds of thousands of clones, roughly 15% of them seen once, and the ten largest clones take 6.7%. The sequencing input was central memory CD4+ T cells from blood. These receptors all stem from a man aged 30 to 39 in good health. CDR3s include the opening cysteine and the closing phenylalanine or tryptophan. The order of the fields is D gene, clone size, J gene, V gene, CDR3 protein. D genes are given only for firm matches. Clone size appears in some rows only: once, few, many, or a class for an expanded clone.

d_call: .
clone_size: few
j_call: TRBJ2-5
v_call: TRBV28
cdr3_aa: CASSLLYQETQYF

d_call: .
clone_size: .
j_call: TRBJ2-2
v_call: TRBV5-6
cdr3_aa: CASSLVNTGELFF

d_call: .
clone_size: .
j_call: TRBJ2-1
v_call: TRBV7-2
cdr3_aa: CASSLNGVSSYNEQFF

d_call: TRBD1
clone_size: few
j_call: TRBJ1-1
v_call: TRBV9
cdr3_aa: CASSVGQWGTEAFF

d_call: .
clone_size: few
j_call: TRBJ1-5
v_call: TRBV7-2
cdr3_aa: CASSARDNQPQHF

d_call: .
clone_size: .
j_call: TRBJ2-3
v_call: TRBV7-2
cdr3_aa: CASSLGRELTQYF

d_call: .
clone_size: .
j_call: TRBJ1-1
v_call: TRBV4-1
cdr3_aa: CASSPLGGAGRFGTEAFF

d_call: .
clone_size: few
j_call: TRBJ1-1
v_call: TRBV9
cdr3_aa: CASSPNGEGQMAFF

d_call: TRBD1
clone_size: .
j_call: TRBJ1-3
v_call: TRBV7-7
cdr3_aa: CASSPGQGHFSGNTIYF

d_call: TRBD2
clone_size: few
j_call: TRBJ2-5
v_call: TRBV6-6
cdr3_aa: CASSPIAGAGETQYF

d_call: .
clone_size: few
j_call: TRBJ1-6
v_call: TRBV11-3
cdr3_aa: CASSLGSINSPLHF

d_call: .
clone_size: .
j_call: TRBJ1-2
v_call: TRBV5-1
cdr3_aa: CASSLGIRGYTF

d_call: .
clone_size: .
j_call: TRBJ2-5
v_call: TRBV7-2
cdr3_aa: CASSLTAQETQYF

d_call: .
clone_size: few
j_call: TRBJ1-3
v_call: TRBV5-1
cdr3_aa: CASSPTGGSSGNTIYF

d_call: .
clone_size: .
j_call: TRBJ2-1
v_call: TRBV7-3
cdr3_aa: CASSTGNEQFF

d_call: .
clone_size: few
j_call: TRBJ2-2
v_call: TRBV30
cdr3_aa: CAWRLNTGELFF

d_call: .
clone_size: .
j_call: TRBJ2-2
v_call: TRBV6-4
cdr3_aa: CASSDSWNTGELFF

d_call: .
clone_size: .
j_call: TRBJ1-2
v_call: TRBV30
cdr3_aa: CAWTGATTFGYGYTF

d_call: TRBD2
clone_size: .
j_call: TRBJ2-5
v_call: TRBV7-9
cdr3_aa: CASSSSLLAGGEETQYF

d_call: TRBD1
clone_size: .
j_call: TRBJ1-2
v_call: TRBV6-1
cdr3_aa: CASGQGNQYGYTF

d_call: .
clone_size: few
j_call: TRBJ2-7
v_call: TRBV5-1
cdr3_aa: CASSLGPGGAYEQYF

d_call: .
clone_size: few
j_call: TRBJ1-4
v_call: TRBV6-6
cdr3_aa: CASKYRVGPTNEKLFF

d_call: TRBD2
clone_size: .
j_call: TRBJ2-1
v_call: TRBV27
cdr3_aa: CAILAGVHNEQFF

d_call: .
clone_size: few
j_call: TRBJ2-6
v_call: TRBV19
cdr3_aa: CASTKEGVGANVLTF

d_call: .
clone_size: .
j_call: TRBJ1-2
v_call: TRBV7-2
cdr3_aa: CASSAVISGTGNYGYTF

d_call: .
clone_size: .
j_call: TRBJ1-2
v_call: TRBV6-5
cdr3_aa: CASSYSPTANYGYTF

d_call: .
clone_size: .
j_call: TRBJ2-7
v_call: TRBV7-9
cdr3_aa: CASSPLGLGSYEQYF

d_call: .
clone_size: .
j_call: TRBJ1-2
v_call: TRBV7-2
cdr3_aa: CASSLSVAGYAGYTF

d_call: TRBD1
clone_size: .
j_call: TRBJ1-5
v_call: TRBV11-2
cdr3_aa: CASSKGTVNQPQHF

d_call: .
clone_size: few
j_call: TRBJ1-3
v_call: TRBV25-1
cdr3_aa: CASSDWDRNTIYF

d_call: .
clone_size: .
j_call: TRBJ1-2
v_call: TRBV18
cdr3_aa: CASSPQQGIYGYTF

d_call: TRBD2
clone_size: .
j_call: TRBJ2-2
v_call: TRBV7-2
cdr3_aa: CASSLELAGIGELFF

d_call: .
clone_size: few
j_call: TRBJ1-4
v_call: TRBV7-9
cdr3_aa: CASSLGAANEKLFF

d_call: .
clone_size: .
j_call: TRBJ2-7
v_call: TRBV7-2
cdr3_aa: CASSLKGSYEQYF

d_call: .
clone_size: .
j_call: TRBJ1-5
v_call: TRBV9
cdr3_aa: CASSVEPLGQPQHF

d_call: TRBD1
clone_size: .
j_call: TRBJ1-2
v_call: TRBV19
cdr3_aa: CASSSGTGVYGYTF

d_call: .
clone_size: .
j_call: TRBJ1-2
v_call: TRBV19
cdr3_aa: CASKEVYYGYTF

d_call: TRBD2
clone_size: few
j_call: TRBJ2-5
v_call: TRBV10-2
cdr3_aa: CASSGGLAGGFETQYF

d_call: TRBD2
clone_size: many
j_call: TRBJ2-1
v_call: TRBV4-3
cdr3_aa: CASSQDLAGVEQFF

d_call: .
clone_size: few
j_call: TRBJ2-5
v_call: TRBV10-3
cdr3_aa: CAISESMAPEETQYF

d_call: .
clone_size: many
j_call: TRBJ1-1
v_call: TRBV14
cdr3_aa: CASSQVWNTEAFF

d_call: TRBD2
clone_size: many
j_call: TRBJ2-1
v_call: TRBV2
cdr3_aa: CASGRRTSGTYYNEQFF

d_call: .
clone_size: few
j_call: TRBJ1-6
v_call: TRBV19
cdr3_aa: CASSTAYYNSPLHF

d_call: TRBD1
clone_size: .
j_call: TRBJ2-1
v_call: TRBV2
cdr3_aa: CAGSHRGQGGNEQFF

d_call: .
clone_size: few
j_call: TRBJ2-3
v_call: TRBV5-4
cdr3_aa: CASSLAGLFSTDTQYF

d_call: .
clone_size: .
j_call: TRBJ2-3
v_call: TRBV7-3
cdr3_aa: CASSGTGTDTQYF

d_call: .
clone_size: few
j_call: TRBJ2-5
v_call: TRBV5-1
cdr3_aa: CASSPEHLRETQYF

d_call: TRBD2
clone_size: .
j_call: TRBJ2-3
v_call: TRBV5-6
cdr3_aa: CASSLVLAGTDTQYF